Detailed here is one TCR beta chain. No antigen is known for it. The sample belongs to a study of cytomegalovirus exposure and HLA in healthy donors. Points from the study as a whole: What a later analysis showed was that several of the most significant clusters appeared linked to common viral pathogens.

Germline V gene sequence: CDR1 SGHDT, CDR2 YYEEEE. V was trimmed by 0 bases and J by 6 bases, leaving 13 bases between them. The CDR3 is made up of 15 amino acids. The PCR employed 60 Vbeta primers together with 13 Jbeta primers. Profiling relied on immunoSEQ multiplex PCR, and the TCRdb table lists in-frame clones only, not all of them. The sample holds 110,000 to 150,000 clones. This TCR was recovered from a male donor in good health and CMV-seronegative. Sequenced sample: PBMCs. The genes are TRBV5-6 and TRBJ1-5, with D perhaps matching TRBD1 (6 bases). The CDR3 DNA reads TGTGCCAGCAGCTTGGCCGGGGGGGCGCGTCAGCCCCAGCATTTT. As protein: CASSLAGGARQPQHF. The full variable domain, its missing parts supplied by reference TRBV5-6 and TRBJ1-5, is DAGVTQSPTHLIKTRGQQVTLRCSPKSGHDTVSWYQQALGQGPQFIFQYYEEEERQRGNFPDRFSGHQFPNYSSELNVNALLLGDSALYLCASSLAGGARQPQHFGDGTRLSIL.